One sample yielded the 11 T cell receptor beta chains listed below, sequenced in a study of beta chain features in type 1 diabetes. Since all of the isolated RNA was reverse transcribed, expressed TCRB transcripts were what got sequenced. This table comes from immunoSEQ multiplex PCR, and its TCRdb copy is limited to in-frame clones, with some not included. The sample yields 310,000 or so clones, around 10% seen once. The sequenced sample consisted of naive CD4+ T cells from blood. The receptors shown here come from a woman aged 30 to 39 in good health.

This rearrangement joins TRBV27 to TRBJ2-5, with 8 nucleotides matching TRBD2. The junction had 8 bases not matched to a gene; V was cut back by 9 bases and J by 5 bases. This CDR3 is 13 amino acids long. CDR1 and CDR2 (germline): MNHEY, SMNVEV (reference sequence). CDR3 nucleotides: TGTGCCAGTACCCGGGGGGGGAGTGAGACCCAGTACTTC. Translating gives CASTRGGSETQYF.

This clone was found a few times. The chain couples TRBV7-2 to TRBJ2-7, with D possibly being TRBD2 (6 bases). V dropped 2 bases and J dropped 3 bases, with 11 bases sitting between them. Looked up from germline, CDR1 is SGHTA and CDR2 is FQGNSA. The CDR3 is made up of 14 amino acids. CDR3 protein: CASSLLGTRYEQYF. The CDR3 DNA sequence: TGTGCCAGCAGCTTATTAGGGACTCGCTACGAGCAGTACTTC.

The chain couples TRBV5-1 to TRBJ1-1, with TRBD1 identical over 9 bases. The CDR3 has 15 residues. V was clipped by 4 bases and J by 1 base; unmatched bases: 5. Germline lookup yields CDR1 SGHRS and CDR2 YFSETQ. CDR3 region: CASSLTGQGNTEAFF. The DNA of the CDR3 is TGCGCCAGCAGCCTGACGGGACAGGGGAACACTGAAGCTTTCTTT.

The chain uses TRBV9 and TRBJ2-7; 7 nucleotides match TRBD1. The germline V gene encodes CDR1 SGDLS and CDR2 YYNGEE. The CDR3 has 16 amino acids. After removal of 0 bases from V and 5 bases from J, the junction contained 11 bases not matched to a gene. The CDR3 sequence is CASSVDAGTEVHEQYF. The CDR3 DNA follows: TGTGCCAGCAGCGTAGATGCCGGGACAGAGGTTCACGAGCAGTACTTC.

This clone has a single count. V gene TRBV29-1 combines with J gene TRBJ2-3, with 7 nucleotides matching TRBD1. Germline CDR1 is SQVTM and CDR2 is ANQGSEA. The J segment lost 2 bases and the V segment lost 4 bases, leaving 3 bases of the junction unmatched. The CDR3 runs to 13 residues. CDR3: CSVGDSDTDTQYF. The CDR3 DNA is TGCAGCGTTGGGGACAGCGACACAGATACGCAGTATTTT.

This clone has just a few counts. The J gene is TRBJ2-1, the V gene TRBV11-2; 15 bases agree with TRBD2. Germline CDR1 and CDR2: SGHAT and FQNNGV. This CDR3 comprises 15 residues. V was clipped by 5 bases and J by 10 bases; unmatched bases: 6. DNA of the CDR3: TGTGCCAGCAGCATCGGACTAGCGGGGGGGTACGAGCAGTTCTTC. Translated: CASSIGLAGGYEQFF.

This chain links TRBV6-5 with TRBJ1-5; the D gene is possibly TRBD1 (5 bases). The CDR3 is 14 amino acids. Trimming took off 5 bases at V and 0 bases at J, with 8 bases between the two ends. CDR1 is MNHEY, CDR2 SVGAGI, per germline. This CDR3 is CASSKTVSNQPQHF. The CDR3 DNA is TGTGCCAGCAGTAAGACAGTTAGCAATCAGCCCCAGCATTTT.

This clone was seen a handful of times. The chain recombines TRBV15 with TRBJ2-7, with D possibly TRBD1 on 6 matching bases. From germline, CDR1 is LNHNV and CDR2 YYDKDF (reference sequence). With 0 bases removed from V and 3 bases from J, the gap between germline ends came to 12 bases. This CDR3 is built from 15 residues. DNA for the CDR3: TGTGCCACCAGCAGAGATAACGGACAGCGCTACGAGCAGTACTTC. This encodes CATSRDNGQRYEQYF. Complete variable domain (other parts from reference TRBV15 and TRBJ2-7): DAMVIQNPRYQVTQFGKPVTLSCSQTLNHNVMYWYQQKSSQAPKLLFHYYDKDFNNEADTPDNFQSRRPNTSFCFLDIRSPGLGDTAMYLCATSRDNGQRYEQYFGPGTRLTVT.

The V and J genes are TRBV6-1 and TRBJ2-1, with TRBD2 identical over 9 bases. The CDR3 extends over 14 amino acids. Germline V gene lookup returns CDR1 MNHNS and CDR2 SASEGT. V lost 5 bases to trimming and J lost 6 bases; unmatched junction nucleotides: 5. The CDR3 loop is CASSPGLAPNEQFF. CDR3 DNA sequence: TGTGCCAGCAGTCCGGGACTAGCACCCAATGAGCAGTTCTTC.

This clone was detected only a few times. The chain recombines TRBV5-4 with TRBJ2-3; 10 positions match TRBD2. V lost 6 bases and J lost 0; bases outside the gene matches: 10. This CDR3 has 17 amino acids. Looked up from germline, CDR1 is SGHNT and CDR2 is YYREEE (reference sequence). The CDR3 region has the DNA TGTGCCAGCACCCGCCCGACTAGCGGGTTTAGCACAGATACGCAGTATTTT. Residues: CASTRPTSGFSTDTQYF.

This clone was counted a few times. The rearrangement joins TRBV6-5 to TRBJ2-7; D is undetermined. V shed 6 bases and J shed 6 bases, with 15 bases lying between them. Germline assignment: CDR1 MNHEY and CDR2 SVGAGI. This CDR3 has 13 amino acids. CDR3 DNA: TGTGCCAGCAGGGGCCTACCTTCGGCCGAGCAGTACTTC. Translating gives CASRGLPSAEQYF.